Sequencing of this T cell receptor beta chain was carried out in a study of identical twins. Notes on the study in general: The abundant beta clonotypes from cord blood had fewer insertions, and memory repertoires had none of this. Twin sharing of out-of-frame TCR alpha was underestimated by models in monozygotic pairs.

This clonotype was seen a handful of times. The antigen is undetermined. A universal primer site was incorporated via template switching, and the cDNA contained unique molecular identifiers. TCRdb used MiXCR to reprocess the 5' RACE reads, holding one entry per CDR3 protein. The sample lists hundreds of thousands of distinct CDR3 sequences, more than 20% occurring once. The CDR3 covers 14 residues. The V end was cut by 5 bases, the J end by 2 bases, with 13 bases between. Germline V gene data show CDR1 as SGHRS and CDR2 as YFSETQ. These data are also associated with another study on T cells expressing NK-cell markers. That source adds: The use of an anti-gamma-delta TCR antibody, which was added in several experiments, restricted sorting to T cells expressing alpha-beta TCR.

The sequence came from a woman aged 18-29 years in good health. The sample taken for sequencing was CD4+ T cells sorted from blood. The V gene is TRBV5-1, the J gene TRBJ2-5; D is unclear. The DNA of the CDR3 is TGCGCCAGCAGAGCCCCTCGGCATCAAGAGACCCAGTACTTC. Encoded protein: CASRAPRHQETQYF.